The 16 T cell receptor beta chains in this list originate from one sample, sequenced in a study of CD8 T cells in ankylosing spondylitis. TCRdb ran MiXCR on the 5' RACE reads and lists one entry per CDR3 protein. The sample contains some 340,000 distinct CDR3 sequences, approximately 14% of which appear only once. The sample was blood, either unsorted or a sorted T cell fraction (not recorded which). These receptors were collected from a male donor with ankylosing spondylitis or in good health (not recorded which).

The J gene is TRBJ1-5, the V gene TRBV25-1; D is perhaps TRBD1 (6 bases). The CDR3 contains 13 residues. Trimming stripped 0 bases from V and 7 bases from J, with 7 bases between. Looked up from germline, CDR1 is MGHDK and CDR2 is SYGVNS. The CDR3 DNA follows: TGTGCCAGCAGTGAATATACAGGGCAGCCCCAGCATTTT. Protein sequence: CASSEYTGQPQHF.

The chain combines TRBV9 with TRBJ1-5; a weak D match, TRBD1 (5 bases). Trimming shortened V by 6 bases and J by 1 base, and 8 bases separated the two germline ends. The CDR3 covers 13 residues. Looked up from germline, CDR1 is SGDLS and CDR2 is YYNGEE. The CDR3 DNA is TGTGCCAGCAACCGGGACAGCAATCAGCCCCAGCATTTT. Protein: CASNRDSNQPQHF. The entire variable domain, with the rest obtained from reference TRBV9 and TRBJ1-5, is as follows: DSGVTQTPKHLITATGQRVTLRCSPRSGDLSVYWYQQSLDQGLQFLIQYYNGEERAKGNILERFSAQQFPDLHSELNLSSLELGDSALYFCASNRDSNQPQHFGDGTRLSIL.

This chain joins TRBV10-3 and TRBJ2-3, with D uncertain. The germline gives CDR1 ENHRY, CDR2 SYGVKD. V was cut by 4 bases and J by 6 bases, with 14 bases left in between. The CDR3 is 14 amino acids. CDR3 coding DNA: TGTGCCATCAGTGTCGGGCCCGTCCCGGATACGCAGTATTTT. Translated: CAISVGPVPDTQYF.

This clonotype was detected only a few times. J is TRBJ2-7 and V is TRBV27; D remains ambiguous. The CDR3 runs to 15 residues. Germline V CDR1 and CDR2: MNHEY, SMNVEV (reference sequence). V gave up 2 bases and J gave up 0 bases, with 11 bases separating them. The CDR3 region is CASSLSRLSSYEQYF. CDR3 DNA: TGTGCCAGCAGTTTAAGCAGGTTGAGCTCCTACGAGCAGTACTTC.

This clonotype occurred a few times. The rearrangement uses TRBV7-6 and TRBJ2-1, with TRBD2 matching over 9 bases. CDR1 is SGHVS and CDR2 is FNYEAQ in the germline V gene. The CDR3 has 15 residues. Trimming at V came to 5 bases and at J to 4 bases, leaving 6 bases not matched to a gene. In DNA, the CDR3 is TGTGCCAGCAGCCCGGGACTAGCCTTATACAATGAGCAGTTCTTC. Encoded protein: CASSPGLALYNEQFF.

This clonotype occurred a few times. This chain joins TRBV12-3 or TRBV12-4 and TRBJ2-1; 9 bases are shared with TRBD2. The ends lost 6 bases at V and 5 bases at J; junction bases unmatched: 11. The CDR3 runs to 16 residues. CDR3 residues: CASSPVLAGADNEQFF. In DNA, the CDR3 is TGTGCCAGCAGCCCAGTATTAGCGGGAGCGGACAATGAGCAGTTCTTC.

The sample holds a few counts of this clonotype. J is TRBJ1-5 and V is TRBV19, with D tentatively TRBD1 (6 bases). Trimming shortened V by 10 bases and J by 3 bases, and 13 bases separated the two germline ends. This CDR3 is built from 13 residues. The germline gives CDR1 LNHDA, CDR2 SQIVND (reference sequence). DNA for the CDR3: TGTGCCATCACTGGGGGCCCCAATCAGCCCCAGCATTTT. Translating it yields CAITGGPNQPQHF. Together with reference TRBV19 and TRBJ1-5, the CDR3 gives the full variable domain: DGGITQSPKYLFRKEGQNVTLSCEQNLNHDAMYWYRQDPGQGLRLIYYSQIVNDFQKGDIAEGYSVSREKKESFPLTVTSAQKNPTAFYLCAITGGPNQPQHFGDGTRLSIL.

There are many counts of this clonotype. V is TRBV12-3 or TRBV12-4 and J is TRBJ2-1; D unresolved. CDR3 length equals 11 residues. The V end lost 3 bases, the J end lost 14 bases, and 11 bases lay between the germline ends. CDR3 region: CASSFSRTKFF. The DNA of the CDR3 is TGTGCCAGCAGTTTTAGTCGGACGAAGTTCTTC.

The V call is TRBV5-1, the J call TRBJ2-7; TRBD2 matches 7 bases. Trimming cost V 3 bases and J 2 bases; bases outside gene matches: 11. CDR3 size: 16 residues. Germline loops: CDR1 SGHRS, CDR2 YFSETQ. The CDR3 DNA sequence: TGCGCCAGCAGCTCTACCCTCGGCGGGGGAACCTACGAGCAGTACTTC. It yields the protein CASSSTLGGGTYEQYF.

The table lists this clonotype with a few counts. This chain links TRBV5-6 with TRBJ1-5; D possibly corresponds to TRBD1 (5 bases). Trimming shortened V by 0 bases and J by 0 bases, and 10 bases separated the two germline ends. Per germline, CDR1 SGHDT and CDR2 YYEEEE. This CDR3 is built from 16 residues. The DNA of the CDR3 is TGTGCCAGCAGCTTGGGGGGCAGCTATAGCAATCAGCCCCAGCATTTT. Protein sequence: CASSLGGSYSNQPQHF.

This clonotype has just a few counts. This CDR3 is CASSLSGRNYEQYF. DNA for the CDR3: TGTGCCAGCAGCTTAAGCGGGAGGAACTACGAGCAGTACTTC. V is TRBV7-9 and J is TRBJ2-7, with 9 bases matching TRBD2. This CDR3 has 14 residues. Trimming at V came to 2 bases and at J to 3 bases, leaving 2 bases not matched to a gene. Germline assignment: CDR1 SEHNR and CDR2 FQNEAQ (reference sequence).

The CDR3 sequence is CASSLVGRHTQYF. In nucleotides, the CDR3 is TGCGCCAGCAGCTTGGTCGGCCGGCATACGCAGTATTTT. The V call is TRBV5-1, the J call TRBJ2-3; D gene unclear. CDR3 length: 13 amino acids. The germline V and J ends were trimmed by 0 bases and 7 bases, with 9 bases remaining between them. CDR1 and CDR2 from the germline V gene are SGHRS and YFSETQ.

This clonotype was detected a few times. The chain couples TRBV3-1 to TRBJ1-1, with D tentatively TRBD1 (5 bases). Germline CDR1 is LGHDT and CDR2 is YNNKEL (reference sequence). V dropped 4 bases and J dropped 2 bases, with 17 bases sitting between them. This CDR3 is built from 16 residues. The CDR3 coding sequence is TGTGCCAGCAGCCCTAGGGGACCGGGCAGAAACACTGAAGCTTTCTTT. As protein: CASSPRGPGRNTEAFF.

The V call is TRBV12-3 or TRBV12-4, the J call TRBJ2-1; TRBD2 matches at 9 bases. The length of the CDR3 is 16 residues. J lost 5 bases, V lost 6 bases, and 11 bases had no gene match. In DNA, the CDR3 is TGTGCCAGCAGCCGGCCCGGGCGGGAGGGCCACAATGAGCAGTTCTTC. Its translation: CASSRPGREGHNEQFF.

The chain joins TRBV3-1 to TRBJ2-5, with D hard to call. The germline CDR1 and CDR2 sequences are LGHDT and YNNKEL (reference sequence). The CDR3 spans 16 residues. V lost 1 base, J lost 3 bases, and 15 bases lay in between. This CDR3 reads CASSQGGAGREETQYF. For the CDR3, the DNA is TGTGCCAGCAGCCAAGGAGGTGCCGGTCGCGAAGAGACCCAGTACTTC.

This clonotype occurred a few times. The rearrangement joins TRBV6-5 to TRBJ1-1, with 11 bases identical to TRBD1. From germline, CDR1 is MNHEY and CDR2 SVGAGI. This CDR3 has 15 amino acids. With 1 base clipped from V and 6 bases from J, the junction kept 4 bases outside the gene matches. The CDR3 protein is CASSYFRTGGSEAFF. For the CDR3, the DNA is TGTGCCAGCAGTTACTTCCGGACAGGGGGCTCTGAAGCTTTCTTT.